The 12 T cell receptor beta chains below were found in one sample sequenced in a study of T cells in Graves' hyperthyroidism and ophthalmopathy. TCR beta CDR3 regions were amplified from RNA. HTBI primers were used for first-round RT-PCR of the TCR CDR3. TCRdb independently ran MiXCR on the multiplex PCR reads; one entry per CDR3 protein. The repertoire has about 600,000 distinct CDR3 sequences, roughly 14% of them found once; the top ten carry 9.5% to 15%. The specimen sequenced was blood. All receptors come from a woman aged 45 to 65 with Graves' ophthalmopathy.

This clonotype has only a few counts. The chain recombines TRBV29-1 with TRBJ1-5; TRBD1 matches at 8 bases. The CDR3 length is 13 residues. After removal of 2 bases from V and 4 bases from J, the junction contained 1 base not matched to a gene. Per germline, CDR1 SQVTM and CDR2 ANQGSEA. As DNA, the CDR3 is TGCAGCGTTGAAACAGGGGGAAATCAGCCCCAGCATTTT. This codes for CSVETGGNQPQHF.

This clonotype has ten or more counts. This chain joins TRBV7-3 and TRBJ2-5, with D possibly being TRBD1 (7 bases). The germline V and J ends were trimmed by 1 base and 3 bases, with 24 bases remaining between them. CDR1 is SGHTA, CDR2 FQGTGA, per germline. The CDR3 contains 19 residues. The CDR3 sequence: CASSLKGSGGGTDKETQYF. The CDR3 DNA reads TGTGCCAGCAGCTTAAAAGGGAGTGGAGGGGGGACAGACAAAGAGACCCAGTACTTC.

This clonotype was seen only a few times. The rearrangement links TRBV20-1 to TRBJ2-5, with no clear D. The CDR3 is made up of 13 amino acids. The germline V and J ends were trimmed by 1 base and 2 bases, with 8 bases remaining between them. The V gene's germline CDR1 is DFQATT and CDR2 SNEGSKA (reference sequence). CDR3 nucleotides: TGCAGTGCTAGAGCACTTCTTCAAGAGACCCAGTACTTC. This codes for CSARALLQETQYF.

This clonotype was detected only a few times. The chain has TRBV28 and TRBJ2-3; 8 bases line up with TRBD2. The CDR3 loop spans 14 amino acids. V shed 10 bases, J shed 4 bases, and the junction held 10 bases outside the gene matches. CDR1 and CDR2 (germline): MDHEN, SYDVKM. CDR3 residues: CATPWGSGADTQYF. CDR3 nucleotide sequence: TGTGCCACCCCTTGGGGTAGCGGGGCAGATACGCAGTATTTT.

This clonotype was seen a handful of times. The chain combines TRBV27 with TRBJ1-5; D unclear. Trimming stripped 6 bases from V and 3 bases from J, with 12 bases between. The CDR3 is 14 residues long. From germline, CDR1 is MNHEY and CDR2 SMNVEV (reference sequence). The CDR3 is CASSPTWTNQPQHF. DNA for the CDR3: TGTGCCAGCAGCCCGACATGGACCAATCAGCCCCAGCATTTT.

Ten or more counts support this clonotype. The V and J genes are TRBV9 and TRBJ1-2, with 11 bases aligning to TRBD1. The CDR3 sequence is 16 residues long. The V gene end was trimmed by 3 bases and the J gene end by 3 bases; junction bases not matched to a gene: 7. Looked up from germline, CDR1 is SGDLS and CDR2 is YYNGEE. Here the CDR3 reads CASSGTGGRGHYGYTF. DNA of the CDR3: TGTGCCAGCAGCGGGACAGGGGGCCGTGGCCACTATGGCTACACCTTC. Variable domain in full (rest from reference TRBV9 and TRBJ1-2): DSGVTQTPKHLITATGQRVTLRCSPRSGDLSVYWYQQSLDQGLQFLIQYYNGEERAKGNILERFSAQQFPDLHSELNLSSLELGDSALYFCASSGTGGRGHYGYTFGSGTRLTVV.

This clonotype showed up many times. The rearrangement uses TRBV2 and TRBJ2-1; D remains unclear. Deletions cut 3 bases from V and 4 bases from J, with 7 bases between. Looked up from germline, CDR1 is SNHLY and CDR2 is FYNNEI. The CDR3 has 13 amino acids. CDR3 sequence: CASSDLAYNEQFF. CDR3 sequence (DNA): TGTGCCAGCAGTGATTTGGCATACAATGAGCAGTTCTTC. The full variable domain, in which reference TRBV2 and TRBJ2-1 provide the parts outside the CDR3, is EPEVTQTPSHQVTQMGQEVILRCVPISNHLYFYWYRQILGQKVEFLVSFYNNEISEKSEIFDDQFSVERPDGSNFTLKIRSTKLEDSAMYFCASSDLAYNEQFFGPGTRLTVL.

This clonotype has ten or more counts. The chain links TRBV7-2 to TRBJ2-1; maybe TRBD2 (5 bases). The CDR3 sequence is 13 residues long. V lost 3 bases and J lost 9, with 12 bases in between. Germline lookup yields CDR1 SGHTA and CDR2 FQGNSA. CDR3 nucleotide sequence: TGTGCCAGCAGCTTCGACTCCACTAGTGAGCAGTTCTTC. This translates into CASSFDSTSEQFF.

This clonotype turned up a few times. The chain recombines TRBV30 with TRBJ2-7; D gene unclear. The germline gives CDR1 GTSNPN, CDR2 SVGIG (reference sequence). CDR3 length equals 13 residues. Trimming pared 2 bases from V and 4 bases from J, leaving 12 bases between. CDR3 nucleotides: TGTGCCTGGAGTACCCTTAACAGATACGAGCAGTACTTC. It yields the protein CAWSTLNRYEQYF.

This clonotype was observed at least ten times. This chain joins TRBV2 and TRBJ2-7; D uncertain. This CDR3 has 13 amino acids. V was pared by 4 bases and J by 2 bases, with 9 bases between. Looked up from germline, CDR1 is SNHLY and CDR2 is FYNNEI. CDR3 amino acids: CASSGDTPYEQYF. The CDR3 DNA sequence: TGTGCCAGCAGTGGCGATACCCCCTACGAGCAGTACTTC.

This clonotype appeared many times. The rearrangement links TRBV7-6 to TRBJ2-7, with D hard to call. CDR1 and CDR2 from the germline V gene are SGHVS and FNYEAQ. This CDR3 comprises 14 residues. The V gene lost 1 base and the J gene lost 3 bases, with 10 bases spanning the gap. The chain's CDR3 is CASSLEWSGYEQYF. As DNA, the CDR3 is TGTGCCAGCAGCTTAGAATGGAGTGGCTACGAGCAGTACTTC.

This clonotype was counted at least ten times. J is TRBJ2-1 and V is TRBV20-1; D may be TRBD1 or TRBD2 (7 bases each). This CDR3 contains 16 residues. The germline V gene has CDR1 DFQATT and CDR2 SNEGSKA (reference sequence). Trimming pared 0 bases from V and 7 bases from J, leaving 19 bases between. This CDR3 reads CSARDRGRGRNNEQFF. CDR3 DNA sequence: TGCAGTGCTAGAGACAGGGGGAGGGGTAGGAATAATGAGCAGTTCTTC.